The 21 T cell receptor beta chains listed next were all sequenced from one sample in a study of CD8 T cells in ankylosing spondylitis. TCRdb passed the 5' RACE reads through MiXCR, listing each CDR3 protein once. The sample yields about 190,000 distinct CDR3 sequences, 10% to 15% seen once. The specimen sequenced was blood, either unsorted or a sorted T cell fraction (not recorded which). These receptors all stem from a female donor with ankylosing spondylitis or in good health (not recorded which).

This clonotype was seen repeatedly, ten times or more. The chain employs TRBV5-5 and TRBJ2-7; 7 nucleotides line up with TRBD1. The V gene's germline CDR1 is SGHKS and CDR2 YYEKEE (reference sequence). The CDR3 has 13 residues. Germline trimming cut 4 bases from V and 4 bases from J; bases unmatched to any gene: 5. CDR3 amino acids: CASSRDSLYEQYF. CDR3 sequence (DNA): TGTGCCAGCAGCCGGGACAGCCTTTACGAGCAGTACTTC.

This clonotype showed up just a few times. V usage is TRBV7-2 and J usage is TRBJ2-3, with TRBD2 identical over 11 bases. The germline V gene has CDR1 SGHTA and CDR2 FQGNSA. The ends lost 5 bases at V and 6 bases at J; junction bases unmatched: 10. The CDR3 spans 16 residues. The CDR3: CASSLGLAGGGDTQYF. CDR3 DNA sequence: TGTGCCAGCAGCCTAGGCCTAGCGGGAGGTGGTGATACGCAGTATTTT.

V gene TRBV7-2 combines with J gene TRBJ1-3; D might be TRBD1 (5 bases). This CDR3 has 14 amino acids. V was clipped by 5 bases and J by 8 bases, with 16 bases between them. Looked up from germline, CDR1 is SGHTA and CDR2 is FQGNSA. The DNA of the CDR3 is TGTGCCAGCAGCCTGGGAGTGGGGGGGGACACCATATATTTT. Translating it yields CASSLGVGGDTIYF.

The chain is built from TRBV12-3 or TRBV12-4 and TRBJ1-2, with D possibly being TRBD1 (6 bases). Trimming removed 10 bases from V and 0 bases from J, with 18 bases in between. CDR3 size: 15 residues. The CDR3 is CANRHRALANYGYTF. The CDR3 coding sequence is TGTGCCAACAGACACAGGGCCCTAGCTAACTATGGCTACACCTTC.

This clonotype was detected a few times. The chain joins TRBV11-1 to TRBJ2-7, with a weak D call TRBD1 (7 bases). This CDR3 contains 14 residues. Germline V gene sequence: CDR1 SGHAT, CDR2 FQDESV (reference sequence). V was pared by 3 bases and J by 4 bases, with 13 bases between. The CDR3 spells CASSFQGGEYEQYF. Here the CDR3 DNA reads TGTGCCAGCAGCTTCCAGGGGGGAGAATACGAGCAGTACTTC.

This clonotype was recorded at least ten times. Sequence at one end of the junction differs from germline and may be a read error. The gene calls are TRBV4-1 and TRBJ2-7, with 9 bases identical to TRBD1. Germline V CDR1 and CDR2: MGHRA, YSYEKL. CDR3 length equals 15 residues. The CDR3 sequence is CASSQDFTGGAFMDF. CDR3 DNA: TGCGCCAGCAGCCAAGATTTTACAGGGGGCGCATTCATGGACTTC.

This clonotype occurred many times. The J gene is TRBJ2-1, the V gene TRBV29-1; TRBD2 matches at 9 bases. Germline CDR1 is SQVTM and CDR2 is ANQGSEA. The CDR3 consists of 14 residues. Trimming removed 6 bases from V and 4 bases from J; junction bases left unmatched: 7. CDR3 protein: CSVLAGDRYNEQFF. DNA of the CDR3: TGCAGCGTCTTAGCGGGAGACCGGTACAATGAGCAGTTCTTC.

On this clonotype itself: A much larger clone lies one base from this, so it may be a read error. This rearrangement joins TRBV12-3 or TRBV12-4 to TRBJ2-3, with no clear D. The CDR3 consists of 13 residues. Trimming stripped 3 bases from V and 6 bases from J, with 10 bases between. The CDR3 spells CASSFRATDTQYF. The DNA of the CDR3 is TGTGCCAGCAGTTTCCGAGCTACTGATACGCAGTATTTT.

This clonotype was found many times. V gene TRBV10-3 combines with J gene TRBJ2-7, with TRBD1 matching 8 bases. Trimming removed 9 bases from V and 0 bases from J; junction bases left unmatched: 4. CDR1 is ENHRY, CDR2 SYGVKD, per germline. CDR3 size: 13 residues. The CDR3 spells CAMGTGLSYEQYF. The CDR3 nucleotides read TGTGCCATGGGGACAGGCCTCTCCTACGAGCAGTACTTC.

The sample holds many counts of this clonotype. The rearrangement uses TRBV4-2 and TRBJ2-3; no clear D. The germline V and J ends were trimmed by 3 bases and 3 bases, with 7 bases remaining between them. CDR3 length: 13 residues. From germline, CDR1 is LGHNA and CDR2 YNFKEQ. The chain's CDR3 is CASSQFRTDTQYF. In nucleotides, the CDR3 is TGTGCCAGCAGCCAGTTCCGGACAGATACGCAGTATTTT.

This clonotype occurred a few times. The chain carries TRBV5-1 and TRBJ2-1; D remains ambiguous. V lost 4 bases, J lost 7 bases, and 15 bases lay in between. The V gene's germline CDR1 is SGHRS and CDR2 YFSETQ. The CDR3 is 14 amino acids. The CDR3 spells CASSRPESRNEQFF. In DNA form, the CDR3 reads TGCGCCAGCAGCCGCCCGGAGTCCAGAAATGAGCAGTTCTTC.

This clonotype occurred a few times. The chain links TRBV12-3 or TRBV12-4 to TRBJ2-1, with 7 bases lining up with TRBD1. The CDR3 sequence is 16 residues long. Trimming removed 0 bases from V and 2 bases from J; junction bases left unmatched: 4. Here the CDR3 DNA reads TGTGCCAGCAGTTTAGCGCTCCAGGGGGCCTACAATGAGCAGTTCTTC. Its protein is CASSLALQGAYNEQFF.

This clonotype was observed at least ten times. The chain is built from TRBV7-2 and TRBJ2-3, with 8 bases that match TRBD1. J gave up 1 base and V 5 bases, and 11 bases lay outside the gene matches. This CDR3 contains 17 residues. Germline V gives CDR1 SGHTA, CDR2 FQGNSA. CDR3 region: CASSLGTGGLGTDTQYF. The CDR3 region has the DNA TGTGCCAGCAGCCTAGGGACAGGTGGCCTCGGCACAGATACGCAGTATTTT.

V gene TRBV7-2 combines with J gene TRBJ1-5; D unclear. The CDR3 runs 15 residues. CDR1 SGHTA and CDR2 FQGNSA come from the germline V gene. Trimming shortened V by 1 base and J by 3 bases, and 10 bases separated the two germline ends. CDR3 DNA: TGTGCCAGCAGCTTAGATAGCAGCAACAATCAGCCCCAGCATTTT. This gives the protein CASSLDSSNNQPQHF.

The CDR3 DNA sequence: TGTGCCAGCAGCTTATACGTATCTCACAATGAGCAGTTCTTC. Amino acid sequence: CASSLYVSHNEQFF. V usage is TRBV7-8 and J usage is TRBJ2-1; D is undetermined. The CDR3 is 14 residues long. CDR1 and CDR2 (germline): SGHVS, FQNEAQ. V gave up 2 bases and J gave up 5 bases, with 10 bases separating them.

In regard to this clonotype: This may be a read error: a much more frequent sequence differs by one nucleotide. The J gene is TRBJ2-5, the V gene TRBV20-1, with TRBD2 identical over 12 bases. This CDR3 region has 18 residues. Germline trimming cut 3 bases from V and 4 bases from J; bases unmatched to any gene: 15. From germline, CDR1 is DFQATT and CDR2 SNEGSKA (reference sequence). CDR3 loop: CSASQPSGRAKVSETQYF. The CDR3 nucleotides read TGCAGTGCTAGCCAACCTAGCGGGAGGGCCAAGGTTTCAGAGACCCAGTACTTC.

The V and J genes are TRBV6-1 and TRBJ1-4; tentative D call: TRBD1 (6 bases). The CDR3 consists of 17 residues. Trimming took 3 bases from V and 8 from J, leaving 22 bases between them. Germline loops: CDR1 MNHNS, CDR2 SASEGT. This chain's CDR3 is CASSEISSGAGVEKLFF. Here the CDR3 DNA reads TGTGCCAGCAGTGAGATCTCGTCTGGAGCAGGGGTCGAAAAACTGTTTTTT.

This clonotype appeared once. Possible read error: a much larger clone is one base away. The chain links TRBV28 to TRBJ1-5; D gene uncertain. The germline gives CDR1 MDHEN, CDR2 SYDVKM. CDR3 length: 14 amino acids. CDR3 region: CASSLGVENQHQHF. CDR3 DNA sequence: TGTGCCAGCAGCCTCGGGGTGGAGAATCAGCACCAGCATTTT.

Concerning this clonotype: A much larger clone lies a single base off, so this may be a read error. V and J are TRBV3-1 and TRBJ2-5; D call uncertain. Trimming shortened V by 4 bases and J by 0 bases, and 15 bases separated the two germline ends. This CDR3 is built from 16 residues. Germline CDR1 LGHDT, CDR2 YNNKEL (reference sequence). CDR3 DNA sequence: TGTGCCAGCAGCCTTAGACGAGAAGAAGACCAAGAGACCCAGTACTTC. Amino acids: CASSLRREEDQETQYF.

The sample holds many counts of this clonotype. The rearrangement uses TRBV7-8 and TRBJ1-3; D is possibly TRBD1 (5 bases). Germline loops: CDR1 SGHVS, CDR2 FQNEAQ. The CDR3 is 17 residues long. Trimming shortened V by 2 bases and J by 3 bases, and 17 bases separated the two germline ends. CDR3 in amino acids: CASSLMAGSGIGNTIYF. Written as DNA, the CDR3 is TGTGCCAGCAGCTTAATGGCAGGGTCAGGGATTGGAAACACCATATATTTT.

This clonotype was recorded many times. The genes are TRBV20-1 and TRBJ1-4, with a tentative D call TRBD1 (5 bases). Germline V lookup: CDR1 DFQATT, CDR2 SNEGSKA (reference sequence). The CDR3 covers 10 residues. The CDR3, as DNA: TGCGGAGCAGGGCTGGAAAAACTGTTTTTT. Residues: CGAGLEKLFF.